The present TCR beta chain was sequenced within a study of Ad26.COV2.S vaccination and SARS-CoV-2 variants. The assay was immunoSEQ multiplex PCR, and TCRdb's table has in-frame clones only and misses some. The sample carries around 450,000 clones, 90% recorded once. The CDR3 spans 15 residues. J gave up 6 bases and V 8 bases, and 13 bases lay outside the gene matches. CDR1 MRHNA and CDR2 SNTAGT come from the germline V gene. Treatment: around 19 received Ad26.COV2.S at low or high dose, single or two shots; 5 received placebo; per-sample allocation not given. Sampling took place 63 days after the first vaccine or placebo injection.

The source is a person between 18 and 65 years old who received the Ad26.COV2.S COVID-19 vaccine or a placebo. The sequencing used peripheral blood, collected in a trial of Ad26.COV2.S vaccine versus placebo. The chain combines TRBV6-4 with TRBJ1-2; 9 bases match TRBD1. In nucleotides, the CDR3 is TGTGCCAGCCCGACGGAATGGACAGGGGAGAATGGCTACACCTTC. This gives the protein CASPTEWTGENGYTF.